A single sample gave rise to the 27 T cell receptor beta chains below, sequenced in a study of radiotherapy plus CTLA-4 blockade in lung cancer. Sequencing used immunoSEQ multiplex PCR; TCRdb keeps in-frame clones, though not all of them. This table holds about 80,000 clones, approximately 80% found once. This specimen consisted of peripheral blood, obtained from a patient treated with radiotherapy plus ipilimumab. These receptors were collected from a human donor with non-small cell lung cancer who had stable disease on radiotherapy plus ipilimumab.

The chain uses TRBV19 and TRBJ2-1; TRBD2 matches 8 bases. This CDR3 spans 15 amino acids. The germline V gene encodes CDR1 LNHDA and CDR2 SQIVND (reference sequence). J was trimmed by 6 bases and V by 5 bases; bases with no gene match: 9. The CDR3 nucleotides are TGTGCCAGTAGTTCACGGGAGGGCCCGGGCAATGAGCAGTTCTTC. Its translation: CASSSREGPGNEQFF.

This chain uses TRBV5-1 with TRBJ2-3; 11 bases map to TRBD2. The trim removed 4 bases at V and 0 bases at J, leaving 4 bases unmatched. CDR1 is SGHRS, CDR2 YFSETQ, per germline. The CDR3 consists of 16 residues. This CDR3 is CASSEGLAASTDTQYF. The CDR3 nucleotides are TGCGCCAGCAGCGAGGGACTAGCGGCCAGCACAGATACGCAGTATTTT.

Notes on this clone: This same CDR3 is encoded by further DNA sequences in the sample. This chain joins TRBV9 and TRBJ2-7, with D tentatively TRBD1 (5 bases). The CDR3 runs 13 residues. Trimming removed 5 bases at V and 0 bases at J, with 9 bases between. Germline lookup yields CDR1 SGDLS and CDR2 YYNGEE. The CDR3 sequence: CASSRTSSYEQYF. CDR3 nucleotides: TGTGCCAGCAGTCGGACATCCTCCTACGAGCAGTACTTC.

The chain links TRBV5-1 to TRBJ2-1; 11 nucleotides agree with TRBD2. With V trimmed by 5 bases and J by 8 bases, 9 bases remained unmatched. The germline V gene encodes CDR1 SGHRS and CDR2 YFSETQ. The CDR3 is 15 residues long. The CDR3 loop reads CASRQGTSGSDEQFF. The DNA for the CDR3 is TGCGCCAGCAGACAAGGAACTAGCGGGAGCGATGAGCAGTTCTTC. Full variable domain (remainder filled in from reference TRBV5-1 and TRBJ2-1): KAGVTQTPRYLIKTRGQQVTLSCSPISGHRSVSWYQQTPGQGLQFLFEYFSETQRNKGNFPGRFSGRQFSNSRSEMNVSTLELGDSALYLCASRQGTSGSDEQFFGPGTRLTVL.

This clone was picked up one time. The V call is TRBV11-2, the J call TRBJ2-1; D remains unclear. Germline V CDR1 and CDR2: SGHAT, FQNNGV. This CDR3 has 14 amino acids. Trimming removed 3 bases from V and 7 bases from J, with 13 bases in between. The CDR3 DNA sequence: TGTGCCAGCAGCTTTTGGGCCGGGCGTAATGAGCAGTTCTTC. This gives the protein CASSFWAGRNEQFF.

The CDR3 reads CASSQPSGGTDTQYF. Written as DNA, the CDR3 is TGCGCCAGCAGCCAACCTTCTGGAGGCACAGATACGCAGTATTTT. The chain employs TRBV4-1 and TRBJ2-3; D is unresolved. This CDR3 comprises 15 residues. The ends were cut back, 2 bases at V and 1 base at J, with 10 bases in the middle. Germline V lookup: CDR1 MGHRA, CDR2 YSYEKL.

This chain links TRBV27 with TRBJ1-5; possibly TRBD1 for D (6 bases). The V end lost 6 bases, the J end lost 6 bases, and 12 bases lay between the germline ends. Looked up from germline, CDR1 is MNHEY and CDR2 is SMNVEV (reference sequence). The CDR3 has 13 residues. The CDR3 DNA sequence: TGTGCCAGCAGGTCAACAGGGTCTCAGCCCCAGCATTTT. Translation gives CASRSTGSQPQHF.

The CDR3 loop is CASSVTGARNQPQHF. The CDR3, as DNA: TGTGCCAGCAGCGTGACAGGGGCCCGCAATCAGCCCCAGCATTTT. The chain uses TRBV7-2 and TRBJ1-5, with TRBD1 matching 8 bases. The trim removed 5 bases at V and 2 bases at J, leaving 5 bases unmatched. This CDR3 is 15 amino acids long. The V gene's germline CDR1 is SGHTA and CDR2 FQGNSA.

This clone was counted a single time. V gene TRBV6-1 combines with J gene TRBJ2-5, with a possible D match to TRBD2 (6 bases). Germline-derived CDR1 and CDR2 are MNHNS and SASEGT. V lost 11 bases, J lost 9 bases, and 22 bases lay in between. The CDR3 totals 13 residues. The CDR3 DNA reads TGTGCCTGTGGTCCGGGAACGGGACTTGCCCAGTACTTC. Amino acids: CACGPGTGLAQYF.

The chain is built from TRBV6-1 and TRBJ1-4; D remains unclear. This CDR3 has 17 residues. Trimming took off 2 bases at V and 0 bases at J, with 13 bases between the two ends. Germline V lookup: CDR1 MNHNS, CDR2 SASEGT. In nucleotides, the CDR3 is TGTGCCAGCAGTGAACTGGGCCTTGGGACAACTAATGAAAAACTGTTTTTT. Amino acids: CASSELGLGTTNEKLFF.

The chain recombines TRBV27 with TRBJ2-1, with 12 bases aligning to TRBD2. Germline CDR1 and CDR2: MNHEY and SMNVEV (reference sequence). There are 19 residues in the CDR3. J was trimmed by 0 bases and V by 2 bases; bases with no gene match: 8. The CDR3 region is CASSLGGLAGRSSYNEQFF. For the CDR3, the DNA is TGTGCCAGCAGTTTAGGGGGACTAGCGGGTAGGAGCTCCTACAATGAGCAGTTCTTC.

The CDR3 DNA reads TGCGCCAGCAGCCAAGATGCCGCCGGCGGGACCCAGTACTTC. This encodes CASSQDAAGGTQYF. The genes are TRBV4-1 and TRBJ2-5; D remains unclear. Trimming took 0 bases from V and 7 from J, leaving 12 bases between them. The V gene's germline CDR1 is MGHRA and CDR2 YSYEKL. The CDR3 consists of 14 residues.

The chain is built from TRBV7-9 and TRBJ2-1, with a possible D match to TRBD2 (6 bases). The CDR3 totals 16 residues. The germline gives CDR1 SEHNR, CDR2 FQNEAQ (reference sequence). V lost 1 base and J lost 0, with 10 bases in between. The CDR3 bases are TGTGCCAGCAGCTTAGTCCGGGGGAGCTCCTACAATGAGCAGTTCTTC. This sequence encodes CASSLVRGSSYNEQFF.

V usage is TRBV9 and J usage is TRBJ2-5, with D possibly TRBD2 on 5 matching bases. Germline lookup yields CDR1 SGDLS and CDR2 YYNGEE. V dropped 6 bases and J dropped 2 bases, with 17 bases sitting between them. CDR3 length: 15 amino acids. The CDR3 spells CASNEGSRRQETQYF. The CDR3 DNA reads TGTGCCAGCAACGAGGGCTCCCGACGACAAGAGACCCAGTACTTC. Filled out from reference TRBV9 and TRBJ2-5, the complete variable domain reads DSGVTQTPKHLITATGQRVTLRCSPRSGDLSVYWYQQSLDQGLQFLIQYYNGEERAKGNILERFSAQQFPDLHSELNLSSLELGDSALYFCASNEGSRRQETQYFGPGTRLLVL.

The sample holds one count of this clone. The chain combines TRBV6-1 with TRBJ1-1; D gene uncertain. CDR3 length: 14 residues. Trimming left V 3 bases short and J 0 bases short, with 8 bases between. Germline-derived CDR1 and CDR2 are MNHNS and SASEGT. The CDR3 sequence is CASSERFMNTEAFF. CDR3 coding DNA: TGTGCCAGCAGTGAGAGGTTCATGAACACTGAAGCTTTCTTT.

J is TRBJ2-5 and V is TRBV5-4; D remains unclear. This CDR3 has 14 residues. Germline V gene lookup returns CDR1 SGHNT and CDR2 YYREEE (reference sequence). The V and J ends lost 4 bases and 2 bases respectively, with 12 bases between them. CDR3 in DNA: TGTGCCAGCAGCGAGGTTGCCAGACAAGAGACCCAGTACTTC. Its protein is CASSEVARQETQYF.

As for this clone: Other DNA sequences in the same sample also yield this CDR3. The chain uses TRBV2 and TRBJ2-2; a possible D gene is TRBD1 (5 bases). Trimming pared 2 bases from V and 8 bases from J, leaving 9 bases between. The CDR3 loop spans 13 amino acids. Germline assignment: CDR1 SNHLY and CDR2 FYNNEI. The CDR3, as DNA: TGTGCCAGCAGTGAACAGGGAACAGGGGAGCTGTTTTTT. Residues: CASSEQGTGELFF.

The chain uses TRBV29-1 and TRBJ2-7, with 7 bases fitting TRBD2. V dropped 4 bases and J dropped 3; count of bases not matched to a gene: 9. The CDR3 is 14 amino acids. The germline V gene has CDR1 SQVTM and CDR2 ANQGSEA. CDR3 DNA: TGCAGCGTTGTCGTGGGAGGGTTGTTCTACGAGCAGTACTTC. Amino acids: CSVVVGGLFYEQYF.

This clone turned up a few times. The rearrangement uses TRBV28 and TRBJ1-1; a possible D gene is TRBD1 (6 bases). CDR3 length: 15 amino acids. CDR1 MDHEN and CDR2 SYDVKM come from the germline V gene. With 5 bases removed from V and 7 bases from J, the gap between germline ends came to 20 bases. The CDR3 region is CASSPGGPRDREAFF. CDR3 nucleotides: TGTGCCAGCAGTCCCGGGGGGCCCAGGGACCGTGAAGCTTTCTTT. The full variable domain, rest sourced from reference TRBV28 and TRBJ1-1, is DVKVTQSSRYLVKRTGEKVFLECVQDMDHENMFWYRQDPGLGLRLIYFSYDVKMKEKGDIPEGYSVSREKKERFSLILESASTNQTSMYLCASSPGGPRDREAFFGQGTRLTVV.

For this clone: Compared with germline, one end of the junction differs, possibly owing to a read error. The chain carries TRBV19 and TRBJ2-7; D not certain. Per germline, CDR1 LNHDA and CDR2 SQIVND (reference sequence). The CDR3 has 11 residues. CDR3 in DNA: TGTGCCAGTAGTACAATCTACGAGCAGTGCTTC. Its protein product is CASSTIYEQCF.

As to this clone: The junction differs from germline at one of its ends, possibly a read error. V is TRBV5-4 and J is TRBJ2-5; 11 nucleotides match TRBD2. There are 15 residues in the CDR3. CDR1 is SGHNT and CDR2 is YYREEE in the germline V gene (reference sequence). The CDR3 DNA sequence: TGTACCAGCACCGGGACTAGCGGCCACCAAGAGACCCAGTACTTC. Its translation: CTSTGTSGHQETQYF. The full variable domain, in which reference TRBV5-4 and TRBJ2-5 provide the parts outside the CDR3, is ETGVTQSPTHLIKTRGQQVTLRCSSQSGHNTVSWYQQALGQGPQFIFQYYREEENGRGNFPPRFSGLQFPNYSSELNVNALELDDSALYLCTSTGTSGHQETQYFGPGTRLLVL.

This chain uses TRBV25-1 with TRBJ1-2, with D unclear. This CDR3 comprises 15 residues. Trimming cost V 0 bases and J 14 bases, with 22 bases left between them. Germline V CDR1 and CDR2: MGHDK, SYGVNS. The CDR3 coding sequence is TGTGCCAGCAGTGAATATAGCGGCAGACCAAAAGCTAAGACCTTC. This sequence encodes CASSEYSGRPKAKTF.

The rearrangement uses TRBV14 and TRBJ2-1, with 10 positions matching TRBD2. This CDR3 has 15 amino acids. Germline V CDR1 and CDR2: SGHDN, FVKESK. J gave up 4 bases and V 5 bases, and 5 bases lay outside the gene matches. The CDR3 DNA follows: TGTGCCAGCAGCAAAGCGGGAGGGACGTACAATGAGCAGTTCTTC. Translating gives CASSKAGGTYNEQFF.

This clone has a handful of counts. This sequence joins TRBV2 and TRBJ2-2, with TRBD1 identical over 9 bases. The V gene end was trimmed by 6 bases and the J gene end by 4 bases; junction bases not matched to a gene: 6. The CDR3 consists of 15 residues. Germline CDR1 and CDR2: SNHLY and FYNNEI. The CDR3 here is CASRLDRGITGELFF. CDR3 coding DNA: TGTGCCAGCAGATTGGACAGGGGAATCACCGGGGAGCTGTTTTTT.

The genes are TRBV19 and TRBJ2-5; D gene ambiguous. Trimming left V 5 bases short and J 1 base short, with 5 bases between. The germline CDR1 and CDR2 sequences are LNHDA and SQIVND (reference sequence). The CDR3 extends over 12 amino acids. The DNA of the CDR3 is TGTGCCAGTAGTGCTCGCCAAGAGACCCAGTACTTC. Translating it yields CASSARQETQYF. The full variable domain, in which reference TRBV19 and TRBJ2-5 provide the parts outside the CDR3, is DGGITQSPKYLFRKEGQNVTLSCEQNLNHDAMYWYRQDPGQGLRLIYYSQIVNDFQKGDIAEGYSVSREKKESFPLTVTSAQKNPTAFYLCASSARQETQYFGPGTRLLVL.

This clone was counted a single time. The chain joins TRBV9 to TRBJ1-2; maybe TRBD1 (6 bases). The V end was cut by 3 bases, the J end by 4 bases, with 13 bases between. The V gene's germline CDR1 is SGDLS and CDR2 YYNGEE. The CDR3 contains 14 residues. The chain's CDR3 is CASSAEGGGYGYTF. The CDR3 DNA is TGTGCCAGCAGCGCCGAGGGAGGGGGCTATGGCTACACCTTC.

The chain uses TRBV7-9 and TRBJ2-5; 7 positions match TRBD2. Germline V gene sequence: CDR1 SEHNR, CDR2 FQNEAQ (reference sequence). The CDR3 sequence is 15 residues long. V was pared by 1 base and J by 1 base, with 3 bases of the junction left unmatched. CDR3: CASSLGLAAQETQYF. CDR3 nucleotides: TGTGCCAGCAGCTTAGGTCTAGCGGCCCAAGAGACCCAGTACTTC.